This T cell receptor beta chain stems from a study of human T cells and chemical hapten exposure (dated by TCRdb to the early 2020s). Regarding the complete study: For sensitization, 2% DPC in acetone was applied to a roughly 2 cm by roughly 2 cm area of upper inner arm skin. In alopecia patients, the study followed how the peripheral blood TCR repertoire changed in vivo over primary and secondary sensitization to diphenylcyclopropenone (DPC), a hapten. Weekly therapeutic DPC doses were additionally applied to the scalp of patients throughout the roughly 26-week study period. Libraries were pooled for sequencing, and variation in per-sample TCR yields was attributed mainly to small differences in library volumes within the pool. Patch testing was done on the upper back using Finn chambers containing 0.01% DPC, and results were scored after 6 days according to International Contact Dermatitis Research Group standards. Blood was sampled from patients pre-sensitization (week 0) and at 2, 6 and about 24 weeks after DPC sensitization. For TCR sequencing, blood came from 25 to 35 alopecia patients at anywhere from one to four time points (pre-sensitization, 2, 6 and 24 weeks). The mostly female patient cohort included alopecia areata with under or over 50% scalp involvement, alopecia totalis and alopecia universalis. General conclusions and limits of the study: Patch test score was positively correlated with the number of PT1 expanded TCRs, with significance at thresholds 8, 16 and 32 but not at 4. Repeated subsampling changed both the strength of the expansion versus patch-test correlation and the threshold at which the correlation became significant. Because all patients had alopecia, a presumed autoimmune disease, the immune response of the patients might differ from that of healthy individuals. The number of TCRs above 1 in 1000 frequency did not change with DPC sensitization; there was no evidence of global repertoire structure alterations. Expanded TCRs formed significantly more large CDR3 similarity clusters than pre-sensitization or healthy control sets, consistent with antigen-driven responses.

Relative to germline, V is missing 6 bases and J is missing 1 base, with 16 bases of the junction outside any gene match. The germline V gene yields SGHTA for CDR1 and FQGNSA for CDR2. CDR3 length: 18 amino acids, cysteine to phenylalanine. Of all the DNA, just the CDR3 is kept, 54 bases in frame from base 1. A word on this clonotype: It has no known antigen specificity. One base away there is no much larger clone; base qualities are not given.

Library generation was performed with RACE. This sample was sequenced with a NextSeq 500. Library preparation attached unique molecular identifiers to individual cDNA molecules for quantitative, reproducible TCR counting. Both TCR alpha and TCR beta chains were sequenced from each blood RNA sample. Per the authors' processing: The median number of TCRs per sample was 95,638, ranging from 23,224 to 690,600. The Decombinator software suite was used to annotate V, J and CDR3 in the TCR reads. For the PS versus PT1 abundance plots, all samples were subsampled to the same number of TCRs (28,000). TCRs were defined as expanded if absent before sensitization and observed at least eight times at the 2-week time point. The raw public data were reprocessed by TCRdb itself: fastp quality trimming at Q25, MiXCR clonotype calling, in-frame beta chains only. When rows share a CDR3 protein, they turn into one entry using the most common DNA and genes. The V and J calls were not made by the authors but by TCRdb's processing. The sample records about 160,000 distinct CDR3 sequences, around a quarter of which are singletons. The leading ten clones occupy roughly 2.2% of the sample.

The intended sense of this specimen's time point label: patch test 3, about 24 weeks after DPC sensitization. In light of the paper, this sample's treatment or condition label describes: therapeutic diphenylcyclopropenone sensitization with weekly scalp DPC. At each patch-test visit, blood was drawn before the patch test was applied. Eligible patients were aged 18 to 70, diagnosed with alopecia, deemed suitable for DPC therapy, and excluded if pregnant. Total RNA was isolated from unfractionated whole blood collected in Tempus Blood RNA tubes. Recombination connected TRBV7-2 to TRBJ2-3; TRBD2 aligns with 7 central bases. Material: whole blood, obtained in connection with sensitization to the hapten diphenylcyclopropenone (DPC). The source of this sequence is a woman between 18 and 29 years old with alopecia areata. Some clones in this sample may be carry-over from other donors' samples. For the CDR3, the sequence is CASSSPLKASGGTDTQYF. The DNA sequence is TGTGCCAGCAGTTCTCCCCTAAAGGCTAGCGGAGGCACAGATACGCAGTATTTT.